This T cell receptor beta chain was obtained from a study of T cells in Graves' hyperthyroidism and ophthalmopathy. It was RNA transcripts that yielded the amplified TCR beta CDR3 regions. In the first-round RT-PCR of the TCR CDR3, the HTBI primer set was used. MiXCR, applied by TCRdb to the multiplex PCR reads, yields one record per CDR3 protein. This sample carries 600,000 or so distinct CDR3 sequences, about 15% of them seen once, and the ten largest clones take around 13%. With respect to this clonotype: The junction shows a germline mismatch at one end, possibly a read error.

This TCR derives from a woman between 50 and 59 years old with Graves' ophthalmopathy. The sequencing input was blood.

CDR3 sequence: CASGDGVNRMVQKLFF. The DNA of the CDR3 is TGTGCCAGCGGTGACGGGGTGAACAGGATGGTTCAGAAACTGTTTTTT. The rearrangement joins TRBV6-1 to TRBJ1-4; D might be TRBD1 (5 bases). Germline-derived CDR1 and CDR2 are MNHNS and SASEGT. This CDR3 has 16 amino acids.